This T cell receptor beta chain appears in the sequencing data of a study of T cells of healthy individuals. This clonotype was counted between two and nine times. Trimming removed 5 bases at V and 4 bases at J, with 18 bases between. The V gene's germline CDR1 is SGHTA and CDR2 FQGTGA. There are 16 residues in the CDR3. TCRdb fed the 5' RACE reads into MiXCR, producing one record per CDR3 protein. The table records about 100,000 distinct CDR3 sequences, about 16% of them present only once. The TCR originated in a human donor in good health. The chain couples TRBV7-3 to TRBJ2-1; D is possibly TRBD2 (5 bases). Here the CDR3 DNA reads TGTGCCAGCAGCCAGTGGGTGGGAGTTCAGTACAATGAGCAGTTCTTC. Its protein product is CASSQWVGVQYNEQFF.